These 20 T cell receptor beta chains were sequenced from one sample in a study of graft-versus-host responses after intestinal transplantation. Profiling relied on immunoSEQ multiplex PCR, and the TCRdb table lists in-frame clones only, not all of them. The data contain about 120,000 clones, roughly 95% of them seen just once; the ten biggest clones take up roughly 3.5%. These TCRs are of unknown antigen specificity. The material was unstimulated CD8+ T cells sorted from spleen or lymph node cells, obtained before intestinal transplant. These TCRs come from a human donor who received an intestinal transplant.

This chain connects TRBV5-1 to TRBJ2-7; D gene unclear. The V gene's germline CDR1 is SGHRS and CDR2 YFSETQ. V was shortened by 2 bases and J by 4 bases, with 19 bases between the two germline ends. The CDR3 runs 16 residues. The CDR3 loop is CASSLRVAGPKYEQYF. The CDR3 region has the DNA TGCGCCAGCAGCTTAAGAGTAGCCGGACCCAAATACGAGCAGTACTTC.

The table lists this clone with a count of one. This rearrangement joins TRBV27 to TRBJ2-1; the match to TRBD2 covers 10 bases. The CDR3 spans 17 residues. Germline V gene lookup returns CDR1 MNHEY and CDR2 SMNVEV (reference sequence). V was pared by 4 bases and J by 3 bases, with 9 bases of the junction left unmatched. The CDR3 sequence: CASSSASGSQGYNEQFF. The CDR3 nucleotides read TGTGCCAGCAGTTCAGCTAGCGGGAGTCAAGGCTACAATGAGCAGTTCTTC.

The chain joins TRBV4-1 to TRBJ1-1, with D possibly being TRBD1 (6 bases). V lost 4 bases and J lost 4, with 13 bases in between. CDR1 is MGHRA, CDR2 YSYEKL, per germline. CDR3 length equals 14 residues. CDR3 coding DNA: TGCGCCAGCAGCCCAGGGGCTCGGGGCACTGAAGCTTTCTTT. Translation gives CASSPGARGTEAFF.

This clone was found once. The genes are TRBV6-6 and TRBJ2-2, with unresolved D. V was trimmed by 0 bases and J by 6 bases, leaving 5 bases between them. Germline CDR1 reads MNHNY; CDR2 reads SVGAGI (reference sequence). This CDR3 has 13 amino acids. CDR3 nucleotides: TGTGCCAGCAGTTACTCGATCGCCGGGGAGCTGTTTTTT. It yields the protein CASSYSIAGELFF.

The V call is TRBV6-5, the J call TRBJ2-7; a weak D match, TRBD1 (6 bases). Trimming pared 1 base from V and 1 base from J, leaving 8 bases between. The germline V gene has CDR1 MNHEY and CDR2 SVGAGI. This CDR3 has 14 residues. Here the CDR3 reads CASSYWGRSYEQYF. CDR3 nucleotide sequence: TGTGCCAGCAGTTACTGGGGGCGGTCCTACGAGCAGTACTTC.

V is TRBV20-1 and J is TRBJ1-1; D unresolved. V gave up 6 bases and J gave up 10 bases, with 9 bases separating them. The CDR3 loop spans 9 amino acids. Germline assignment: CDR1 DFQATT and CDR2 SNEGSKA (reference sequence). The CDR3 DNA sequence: TGCAGTGCACGCTCGGGAGCTTTCTTT. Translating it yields CSARSGAFF.

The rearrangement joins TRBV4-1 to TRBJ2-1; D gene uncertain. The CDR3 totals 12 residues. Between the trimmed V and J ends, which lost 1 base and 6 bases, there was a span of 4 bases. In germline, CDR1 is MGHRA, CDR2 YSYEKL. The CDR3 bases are TGCGCCAGCAGCCAAGGGGGCAATGAGCAGTTCTTC. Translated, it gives CASSQGGNEQFF.

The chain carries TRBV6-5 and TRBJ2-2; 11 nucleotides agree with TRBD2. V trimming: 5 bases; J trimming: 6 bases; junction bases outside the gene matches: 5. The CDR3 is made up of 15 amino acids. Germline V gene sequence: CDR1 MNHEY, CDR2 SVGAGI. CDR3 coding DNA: TGTGCCAGCAGTCACTTAGCGGGAGGGTCCGGGGAGCTGTTTTTT. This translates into CASSHLAGGSGELFF.

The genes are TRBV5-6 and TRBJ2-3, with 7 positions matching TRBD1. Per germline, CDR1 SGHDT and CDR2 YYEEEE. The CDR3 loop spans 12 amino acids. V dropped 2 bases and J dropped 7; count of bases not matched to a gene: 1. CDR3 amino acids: CASSFRGHTQYF. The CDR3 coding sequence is TGTGCCAGCAGCTTTAGGGGGCATACGCAGTATTTT.

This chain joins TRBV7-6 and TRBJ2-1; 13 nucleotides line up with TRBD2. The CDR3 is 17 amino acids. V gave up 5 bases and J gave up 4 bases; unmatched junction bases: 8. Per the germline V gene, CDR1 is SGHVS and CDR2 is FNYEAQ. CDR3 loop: CASSPWTSGSPYNEQFF. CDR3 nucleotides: TGTGCCAGCAGCCCGTGGACTAGCGGGAGCCCTTACAATGAGCAGTTCTTC.

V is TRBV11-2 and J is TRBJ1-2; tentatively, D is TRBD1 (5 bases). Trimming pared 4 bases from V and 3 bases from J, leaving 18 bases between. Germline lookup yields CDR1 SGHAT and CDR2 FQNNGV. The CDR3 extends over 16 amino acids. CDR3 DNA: TGTGCCAGCAGCTCACGTGCAGGGCTTAGGGACTATGGCTACACCTTC. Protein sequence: CASSSRAGLRDYGYTF. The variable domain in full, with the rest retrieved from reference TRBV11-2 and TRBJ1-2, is EAGVAQSPRYKIIEKRQSVAFWCNPISGHATLYWYQQILGQGPKLLIQFQNNGVVDDSQLPKDRFSAERLKGVDSTLKIQPAKLEDSAVYLCASSSRAGLRDYGYTFGSGTRLTVV.

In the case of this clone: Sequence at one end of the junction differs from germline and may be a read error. The DNA of the CDR3 is TGTGCCAGCAGCTTGCCGGGACTTAATAACGAGCGGTACTTC. It specifies CASSLPGLNNERYF. V is TRBV11-1 and J is TRBJ2-7, with TRBD2 as a possible D gene (6 bases). CDR1 SGHAT and CDR2 FQDESV come from the germline V gene (reference sequence). CDR3 size: 14 residues.

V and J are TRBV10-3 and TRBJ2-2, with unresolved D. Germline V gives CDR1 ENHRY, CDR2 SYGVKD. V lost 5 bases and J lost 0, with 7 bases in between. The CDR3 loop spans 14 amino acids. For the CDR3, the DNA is TGTGCCATCAGTCCATCCGCGAACACCGGGGAGCTGTTTTTT. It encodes CAISPSANTGELFF.

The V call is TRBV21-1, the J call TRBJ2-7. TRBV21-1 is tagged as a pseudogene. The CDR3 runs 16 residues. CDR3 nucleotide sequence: TGTGCCAGCAGCCAAAAGCTAGGGCCGTCTCTCTACGAGCAGTACTTC. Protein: CASSQKLGPSLYEQYF.

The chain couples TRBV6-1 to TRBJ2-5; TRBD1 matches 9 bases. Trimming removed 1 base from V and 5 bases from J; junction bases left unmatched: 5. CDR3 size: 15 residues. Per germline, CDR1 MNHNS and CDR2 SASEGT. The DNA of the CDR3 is TGTGCCAGCAGTGAAGTAACAGGGGGCTGGGAGACCCAGTACTTC. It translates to CASSEVTGGWETQYF.

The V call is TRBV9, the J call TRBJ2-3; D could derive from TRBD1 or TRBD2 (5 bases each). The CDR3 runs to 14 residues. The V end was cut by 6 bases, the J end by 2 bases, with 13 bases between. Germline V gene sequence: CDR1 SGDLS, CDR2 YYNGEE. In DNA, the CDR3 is TGTGCCAGCAACCCCGGGACCAACACAGATACGCAGTATTTT. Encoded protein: CASNPGTNTDTQYF.

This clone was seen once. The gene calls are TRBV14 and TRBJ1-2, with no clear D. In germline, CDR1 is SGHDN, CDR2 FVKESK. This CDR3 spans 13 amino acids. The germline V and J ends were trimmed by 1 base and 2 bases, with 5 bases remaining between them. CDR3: CASSQAENYGYTF. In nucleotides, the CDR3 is TGTGCCAGCAGCCAAGCAGAAAACTATGGCTACACCTTC.

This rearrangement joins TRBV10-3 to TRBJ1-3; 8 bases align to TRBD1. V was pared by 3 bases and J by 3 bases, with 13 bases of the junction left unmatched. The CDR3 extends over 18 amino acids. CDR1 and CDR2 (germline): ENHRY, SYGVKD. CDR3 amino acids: CAISEGGSRGRSGNTIYF. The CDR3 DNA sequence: TGTGCCATCAGTGAAGGAGGGAGCAGGGGGCGAAGTGGAAACACCATATATTTT.

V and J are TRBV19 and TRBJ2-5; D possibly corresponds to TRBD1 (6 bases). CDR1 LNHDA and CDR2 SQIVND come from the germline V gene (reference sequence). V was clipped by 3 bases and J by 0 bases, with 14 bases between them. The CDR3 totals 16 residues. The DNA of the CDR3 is TGTGCCAGTAGTATTCTCGCAAGGACAGACCAAGAGACCCAGTACTTC. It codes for CASSILARTDQETQYF.

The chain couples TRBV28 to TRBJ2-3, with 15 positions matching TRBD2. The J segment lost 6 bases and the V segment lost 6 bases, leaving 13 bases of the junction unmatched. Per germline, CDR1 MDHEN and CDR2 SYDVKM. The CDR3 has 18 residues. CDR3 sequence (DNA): TGTGCCAGCAGGGGACTAGCGGGAGGTTCCCACAGATCTGATACGCAGTATTTT. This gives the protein CASRGLAGGSHRSDTQYF.